One TCR beta chain is described in this entry. Profiled with immunoSEQ multiplex PCR; TCRdb holds only in-frame clones, not every one. The table lists under 150,000 clones, under 95% of them singletons. The entry originates in a study of cytotoxic CD8 clonotypes in ibrutinib-treated CLL. This CDR3 is built from 14 residues. The V end lost 6 bases, the J end lost 0 bases, and 9 bases lay between the germline ends. Germline lookup yields CDR1 LGHNT and CDR2 FRNRAP. V and J are TRBV12-5 and TRBJ2-1; D is uncertain. The source was PBMCs, collected after 12 months of ibrutinib treatment. The TCR originated in a human donor with chronic lymphocytic leukemia. CDR3 in amino acids: CASGPPGSYNEQFF. The CDR3 DNA sequence: TGTGCTAGTGGCCCCCCGGGCTCCTACAATGAGCAGTTCTTC.